Listed below are T cell receptor beta chains from one sample, sequenced in a study of blood T cell repertoires in COVID-19. The repertoire was sequenced with immunoSEQ multiplex PCR; TCRdb's copy has only in-frame clones and lacks some. The table shows 250,000 or so clones, with over 75% occurring only once. Sequencing used PBMCs or T cells enriched from blood (not recorded which). The receptors were sampled from a man aged 40-49 years who had recovered from COVID-19. Both conserved end residues are part of each CDR3. A D gene is named only where the DNA matches it firmly. Clone size appears in some rows only: once, few, many, or a class for an expanded clone.

J gene: TRBJ1-4; clone size: .; V gene: TRBV27; D gene: TRBD1; CDR3 protein: CASRPYRGQYNEKLFF; CDR3 DNA: TGTGCCAGCAGACCTTACAGGGGGCAGTATAATGAAAAACTGTTTTTT
J gene: TRBJ1-2; clone size: .; V gene: TRBV28; D gene: TRBD1; CDR3 protein: CASSLGTVNYGYTF; CDR3 DNA: TGTGCCAGCAGTCTGGGGACAGTTAACTATGGCTACACCTTC
J gene: TRBJ2-7; clone size: many; V gene: TRBV6-1; D gene: TRBD2; CDR3 protein: CASSDSGSSYEQYF; CDR3 DNA: TGTGCCAGCAGTGATAGCGGGAGCTCCTACGAGCAGTACTTC
J gene: TRBJ1-5; clone size: .; V gene: TRBV30; D gene: TRBD1; CDR3 protein: CAWSLTGSFNQPQHF; CDR3 DNA: TGTGCCTGGAGTTTGACAGGGTCTTTCAATCAGCCCCAGCATTTT
J gene: TRBJ1-2; clone size: .; V gene: TRBV7-9; D gene: .; CDR3 protein: CASSQAGLLSNYGYTF; CDR3 DNA: TGTGCCAGCAGCCAGGCGGGCCTACTAAGTAACTATGGCTACACCTTC
J gene: TRBJ2-1; clone size: .; V gene: TRBV9; D gene: TRBD2; CDR3 protein: CASSPRERGVQQFF; CDR3 DNA: TGTGCCAGCAGCCCCCGAGAGCGGGGGGTCCAGCAGTTCTTC
J gene: TRBJ2-3; clone size: .; V gene: TRBV2; D gene: .; CDR3 protein: CASSEGRGDTQYF; CDR3 DNA: TGTGCCAGCAGTGAAGGAAGGGGGGATACGCAGTATTTT
J gene: TRBJ2-2; clone size: .; V gene: TRBV6-5; D gene: .; CDR3 protein: CASRSGQNTGELFF; CDR3 DNA: TGTGCCAGCAGGTCAGGCCAGAACACCGGGGAGCTGTTTTTT
J gene: TRBJ2-5; clone size: .; V gene: TRBV6-5; D gene: .; CDR3 protein: CASSYSQGQETQYF; CDR3 DNA: TGTGCCAGCAGTTACTCCCAGGGGCAAGAGACCCAGTACTTC
J gene: TRBJ2-5; clone size: .; V gene: TRBV5-1; D gene: .; CDR3 protein: CASSLRSNHLETQYF; CDR3 DNA: TGCGCCAGCAGCTTGCGATCTAACCACCTGGAGACCCAGTACTTC
J gene: TRBJ1-1; clone size: .; V gene: TRBV7-8; D gene: .; CDR3 protein: CASSVTGPNTEAFF; CDR3 DNA: TGTGCCAGCAGCGTGACAGGACCGAACACTGAAGCTTTCTTT
J gene: TRBJ1-4; clone size: .; V gene: TRBV18; D gene: .; CDR3 protein: CASSPPGTDEKLFF; CDR3 DNA: TGTGCCAGCTCACCTCCGGGGACTGATGAAAAACTGTTTTTT
J gene: TRBJ2-1; clone size: .; V gene: TRBV9; D gene: TRBD1; CDR3 protein: CASSGRQGDVPEQFF; CDR3 DNA: TGTGCCAGCAGCGGTCGACAGGGGGATGTTCCTGAGCAGTTCTTC
J gene: TRBJ1-1; clone size: .; V gene: TRBV19; D gene: .; CDR3 protein: CASSMSHGDVDFF; CDR3 DNA: TGTGCCAGTAGTATGTCCCACGGGGATGTTGATTTCTTT
J gene: TRBJ2-1; clone size: .; V gene: TRBV27; D gene: TRBD2; CDR3 protein: CASNRGLAGGIPDEQFF; CDR3 DNA: TGTGCCAGCAACCGGGGACTAGCGGGAGGGATACCCGATGAGCAGTTCTTC
J gene: TRBJ2-7; clone size: .; V gene: TRBV18; D gene: TRBD1; CDR3 protein: CASSPGTDYEQYF; CDR3 DNA: TGTGCCAGCTCACCCGGGACAGACTACGAGCAGTACTTC
J gene: TRBJ1-2; clone size: once; V gene: TRBV21-1; D gene: .; CDR3 protein: CASSKGRTTLVYYGYTF; CDR3 DNA: TGTGCCAGCAGCAAAGGGAGGACTACCTTAGTTTACTATGGCTACACCTTC
J gene: TRBJ2-7; clone size: .; V gene: TRBV6-1; D gene: .; CDR3 protein: CASSEVPDRSYEQYF; CDR3 DNA: TGTGCCAGCAGTGAAGTTCCCGACAGGTCCTACGAGCAGTACTTC
J gene: TRBJ1-2; clone size: .; V gene: TRBV27; D gene: TRBD1; CDR3 protein: CASSWGQGWDYGYTF; CDR3 DNA: TGTGCCAGCAGTTGGGGACAGGGGTGGGACTATGGCTACACCTTC
J gene: TRBJ2-1; clone size: .; V gene: TRBV7-9; D gene: TRBD1; CDR3 protein: CASSRDRYNEQFF; CDR3 DNA: TGTGCCAGCAGCCGGGACAGGTACAATGAGCAGTTCTTC
J gene: TRBJ2-3; clone size: .; V gene: TRBV27; D gene: .; CDR3 protein: CASRGAGAGVPDTQYF; CDR3 DNA: TGTGCCAGCAGGGGGGCTGGGGCGGGAGTCCCAGATACGCAGTATTTT
J gene: TRBJ1-6; clone size: .; V gene: TRBV14; D gene: .; CDR3 protein: CASSQDGRGVKNSPLHF; CDR3 DNA: TGTGCCAGCAGCCAAGATGGGCGGGGGGTCAAAAATTCACCCCTCCACTTT
J gene: TRBJ1-2; clone size: .; V gene: TRBV9; D gene: TRBD1; CDR3 protein: CASSVGQGGYGYTF; CDR3 DNA: TGTGCCAGCAGCGTAGGACAGGGAGGCTATGGCTACACCTTC
J gene: TRBJ2-5; clone size: .; V gene: TRBV30; D gene: TRBD2; CDR3 protein: CAWSVFGLAAPTQYF; CDR3 DNA: TGTGCCTGGAGTGTATTCGGACTAGCGGCGCCTACCCAGTACTTC
J gene: TRBJ2-1; clone size: many; V gene: TRBV24-1; D gene: .; CDR3 protein: CATSPAGSEQFF; CDR3 DNA: TGTGCCACCAGTCCGGCTGGGAGTGAGCAGTTCTTC
J gene: TRBJ2-3; clone size: .; V gene: TRBV19; D gene: TRBD2; CDR3 protein: CASSTWGGTSRPDTQYF; CDR3 DNA: TGTGCCAGTAGTACCTGGGGTGGGACTAGTCGTCCCGATACGCAGTATTTT
J gene: TRBJ2-2; clone size: .; V gene: TRBV5-1; D gene: TRBD2; CDR3 protein: CASSAGLAGNTGELFF; CDR3 DNA: TGCGCCAGCAGCGCCGGACTAGCGGGGAACACCGGGGAGCTGTTTTTT
J gene: TRBJ1-2; clone size: .; V gene: TRBV19; D gene: TRBD1; CDR3 protein: CASSTEWAGGGRYTF; CDR3 DNA: TGTGCCAGTAGTACCGAGTGGGCAGGGGGCGGGCGCTACACCTTC
J gene: TRBJ2-3; clone size: .; V gene: TRBV5-1; D gene: .; CDR3 protein: CASSYRGEGVTDTQYF; CDR3 DNA: TGCGCCAGTTCGTACCGGGGTGAGGGTGTAACAGATACGCAGTATTTT
J gene: TRBJ1-2; clone size: .; V gene: TRBV4-2; D gene: .; CDR3 protein: CASSLGEGDGYTF; CDR3 DNA: TGTGCCAGCAGCCTGGGGGAGGGAGATGGCTACACCTTC
J gene: TRBJ2-5; clone size: once; V gene: TRBV3-1/TRBV3-2; D gene: .; CDR3 protein: CASSQLAGWETQYF; CDR3 DNA: TGTGCCAGCAGCCAGCTAGCCGGGTGGGAGACCCAGTACTTC
J gene: TRBJ1-1; clone size: .; V gene: TRBV21-1; D gene: .; CDR3 protein: CASSKALWDSPSNTEAFF; CDR3 DNA: TGTGCCAGCAGCAAAGCGCTATGGGACAGCCCTTCGAACACTGAAGCTTTCTTT
J gene: TRBJ2-7; clone size: once; V gene: TRBV9; D gene: .; CDR3 protein: CASSVVSDSYEQYF; CDR3 DNA: TGTGCCAGCAGCGTAGTAAGCGACTCCTACGAGCAGTACTTC
J gene: TRBJ1-1; clone size: .; V gene: TRBV7-2; D gene: TRBD1; CDR3 protein: CASSSNRGPWTEAFF; CDR3 DNA: TGTGCCAGCAGCTCAAACAGGGGGCCCTGGACTGAAGCTTTCTTT
J gene: TRBJ1-2; clone size: .; V gene: TRBV6-1; D gene: .; CDR3 protein: CASSEGRGGTF; CDR3 DNA: TGTGCCAGCAGTGAAGGCCGCGGAGGCACCTTC
J gene: TRBJ1-1; clone size: .; V gene: TRBV4-2; D gene: .; CDR3 protein: CASSQGGTFTEAFF; CDR3 DNA: TGTGCCAGCAGCCAAGGCGGGACCTTCACTGAAGCTTTCTTT
J gene: TRBJ2-7; clone size: few; V gene: TRBV4-1; D gene: .; CDR3 protein: CASSLRKRAEYEQYF; CDR3 DNA: TGCGCCAGCAGCCTCCGTAAGCGGGCGGAATACGAGCAGTACTTC
J gene: TRBJ1-1; clone size: .; V gene: TRBV5-1; D gene: .; CDR3 protein: CASSFGPQNGGTEAFF; CDR3 DNA: TGCGCCAGCAGCTTTGGCCCCCAAAACGGAGGAACTGAAGCTTTCTTT
J gene: TRBJ2-5; clone size: once; V gene: TRBV30; D gene: TRBD2; CDR3 protein: CAWSGAGGRETQYF; CDR3 DNA: TGTGCCTGGAGTGGGGCGGGGGGCCGTGAGACCCAGTACTTC
J gene: TRBJ2-7; clone size: .; V gene: TRBV11-2; D gene: TRBD2; CDR3 protein: CASSSRAVAGGNYEQYF; CDR3 DNA: TGTGCCAGCAGCTCCAGGGCAGTCGCGGGAGGGAACTACGAGCAGTACTTC
J gene: TRBJ2-5; clone size: .; V gene: TRBV30; D gene: .; CDR3 protein: CAWSPRAGETQYF; CDR3 DNA: TGTGCCTGGAGCCCCCGGGCGGGAGAGACCCAGTACTTC
J gene: TRBJ1-4; clone size: once; V gene: TRBV19; D gene: .; CDR3 protein: CASSISVNEKLFF; CDR3 DNA: TGTGCCAGTAGTATCTCGGTAAATGAAAAACTGTTTTTT
J gene: TRBJ2-7; clone size: .; V gene: TRBV28; D gene: .; CDR3 protein: CASSLRHGTLNYEQYF; CDR3 DNA: TGTGCCAGCAGTTTACGACACGGGACACTTAACTACGAGCAGTACTTC
J gene: TRBJ2-3; clone size: once; V gene: TRBV7-2; D gene: TRBD2; CDR3 protein: CASSLGLAGGPSTDTQYF; CDR3 DNA: TGTGCCAGCAGCTTAGGGCTAGCGGGGGGACCTAGCACAGATACGCAGTATTTT
J gene: TRBJ2-7; clone size: .; V gene: TRBV11-2; D gene: .; CDR3 protein: CASSLEGVEQYF; CDR3 DNA: TGTGCCAGCAGCTTAGAAGGGGTCGAGCAGTACTTC
J gene: TRBJ1-6; clone size: .; V gene: TRBV5-4; D gene: TRBD1; CDR3 protein: CASSPDRASSYNSPLHF; CDR3 DNA: TGTGCCAGCAGCCCGGACAGGGCATCCTCCTATAATTCACCCCTCCACTTT
J gene: TRBJ1-5; clone size: .; V gene: TRBV10-3; D gene: .; CDR3 protein: CAITQAPNQPQHF; CDR3 DNA: TGTGCCATCACGCAGGCTCCCAATCAGCCCCAGCATTTT
J gene: TRBJ1-2; clone size: .; V gene: TRBV5-1; D gene: TRBD1; CDR3 protein: CASSAAPGQRYTF; CDR3 DNA: TGCGCCAGCAGCGCTGCCCCGGGACAGCGCTACACCTTC
J gene: TRBJ2-1; clone size: .; V gene: TRBV5-4; D gene: .; CDR3 protein: CASSLQGIYNEQFF; CDR3 DNA: TGTGCCAGCAGCTTGCAGGGGATATACAATGAGCAGTTCTTC
J gene: TRBJ2-1; clone size: few; V gene: TRBV4-1; D gene: TRBD2; CDR3 protein: CASSQDPSGGAWEQFF; CDR3 DNA: TGCGCCAGCAGCCAAGATCCTAGCGGGGGGGCTTGGGAGCAGTTCTTC
J gene: TRBJ2-7; clone size: .; V gene: TRBV7-9; D gene: .; CDR3 protein: CASSLDTSYEQYF; CDR3 DNA: TGTGCCAGCAGCTTGGACACCTCCTACGAGCAGTACTTC
J gene: TRBJ1-4; clone size: .; V gene: TRBV6-5; D gene: .; CDR3 protein: CASSLQRGENEKLFF; CDR3 DNA: TGTGCCAGCAGTCTACAACGGGGGGAGAATGAAAAACTGTTTTTT
J gene: TRBJ1-6; clone size: .; V gene: TRBV7-2; D gene: TRBD1; CDR3 protein: CASSSVLTQGAWSPLHF; CDR3 DNA: TGTGCCAGCAGTTCAGTCCTTACACAGGGGGCCTGGTCACCCCTCCACTTT
J gene: TRBJ1-5; clone size: once; V gene: TRBV7-2; D gene: .; CDR3 protein: CASSPDFFNQPQHF; CDR3 DNA: TGTGCCAGCAGCCCCGACTTTTTCAATCAGCCCCAGCATTTT